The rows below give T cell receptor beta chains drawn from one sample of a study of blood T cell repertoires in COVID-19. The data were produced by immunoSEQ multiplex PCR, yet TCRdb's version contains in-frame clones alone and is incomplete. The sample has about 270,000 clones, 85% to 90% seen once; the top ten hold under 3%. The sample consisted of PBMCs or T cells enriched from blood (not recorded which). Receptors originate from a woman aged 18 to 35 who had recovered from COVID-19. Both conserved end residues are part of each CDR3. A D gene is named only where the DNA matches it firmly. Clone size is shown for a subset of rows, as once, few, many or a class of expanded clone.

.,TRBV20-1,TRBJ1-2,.,CSARTDYGYTF,TGCAGTGCTAGAACTGACTATGGCTACACCTTC
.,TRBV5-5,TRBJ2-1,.,CASSLQGHNEQFF,TGTGCCAGCAGCTTGCAGGGACATAATGAGCAGTTCTTC
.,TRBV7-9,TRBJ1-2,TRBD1,CASSAGQFNYGYTF,TGTGCCAGCAGCGCGGGACAGTTTAACTATGGCTACACCTTC
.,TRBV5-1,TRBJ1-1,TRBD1,CASSSSTGGLNSEAFF,TGCGCCAGCAGCTCCAGTACAGGGGGCTTAAACTCTGAAGCTTTCTTT
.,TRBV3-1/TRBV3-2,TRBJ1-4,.,CASSQIPAARGDEKLFF,TGTGCCAGCAGCCAAATTCCCGCGGCCCGGGGGGATGAAAAACTGTTTTTT
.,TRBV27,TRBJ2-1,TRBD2,CASESGAYNNEQFF,TGTGCCAGCGAGAGCGGGGCTTACAACAATGAGCAGTTCTTC
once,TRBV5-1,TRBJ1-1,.,CASSLGGPGEAFF,TGCGCCAGCAGCTTGGGGGGGCCTGGTGAAGCTTTCTTT
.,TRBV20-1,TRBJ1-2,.,CSARETDGYTF,TGCAGTGCTAGAGAGACTGATGGCTACACCTTC
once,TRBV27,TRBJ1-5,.,CASSSNGGGWDQPQHF,TGTGCCAGCAGCTCCAACGGCGGGGGTTGGGATCAGCCCCAGCATTTT
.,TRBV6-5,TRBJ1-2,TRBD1,CASSYSGTEGNYGYTF,TGTGCCAGCAGTTATTCCGGGACAGAAGGGAACTATGGCTACACCTTC
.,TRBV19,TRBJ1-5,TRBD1,CASSTGTGNQPQHF,TGTGCCAGTAGTACCGGGACAGGTAATCAGCCCCAGCATTTT
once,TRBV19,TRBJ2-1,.,CASSMYTQEGEQFF,TGTGCCAGTAGTATGTATACTCAGGAGGGTGAGCAGTTCTTC
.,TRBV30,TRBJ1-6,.,CAWSASRSSYNSPLHF,TGTGCCTGGAGTGCGAGCCGAAGCTCCTATAATTCACCCCTCCACTTT
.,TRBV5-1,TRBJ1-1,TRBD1,CASSLMFRQGGTEAFF,TGCGCCAGCAGCTTGATGTTCCGACAGGGAGGAACTGAAGCTTTCTTT
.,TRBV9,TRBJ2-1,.,CASSAGAYNEQFF,TGTGCCAGCAGCGCCGGGGCCTACAATGAGCAGTTCTTC
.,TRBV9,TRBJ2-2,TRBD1,CASSAGPTGAYTGELFF,TGTGCCAGCAGCGCGGGACCGACAGGGGCCTACACCGGGGAGCTGTTTTTT
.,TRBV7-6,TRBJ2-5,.,CASSLLRVGRGQETQYF,TGTGCCAGCAGCTTATTAAGGGTGGGGCGGGGCCAAGAGACCCAGTACTTC
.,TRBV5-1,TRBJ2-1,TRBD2,CASSLARGAYNEQFF,TGCGCCAGCAGCTTGGCACGGGGGGCCTACAATGAGCAGTTCTTC
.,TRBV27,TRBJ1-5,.,CASSLLSQDNQPQHF,TGTGCCAGCAGTTTATTATCCCAGGACAATCAGCCCCAGCATTTT
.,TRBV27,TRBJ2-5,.,CASSRGGEGETQYF,TGTGCCAGCAGTCGAGGGGGGGAGGGGGAGACCCAGTACTTC
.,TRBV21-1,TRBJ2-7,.,CASSNSTGRGQYEQYF,TGTGCCAGCAGCAACTCTACGGGGAGGGGCCAGTACGAGCAGTACTTC
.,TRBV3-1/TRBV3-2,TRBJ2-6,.,CASSQEKPPAGANVLTF,TGTGCCAGCAGCCAAGAAAAACCGCCGGCTGGGGCCAACGTCCTGACTTTC
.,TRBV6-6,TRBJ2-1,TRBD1,CASSPQGAGKNEQFF,TGTGCCAGCAGTCCTCAGGGGGCCGGAAAAAATGAGCAGTTCTTC
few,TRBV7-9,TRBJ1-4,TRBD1,CASSLGGGATNEKLFF,TGTGCCAGCAGCTTAGGAGGGGGCGCAACTAATGAAAAACTGTTTTTT
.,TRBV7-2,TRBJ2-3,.,CASSTPQGTDTQYF,TGTGCCAGCAGCACCCCACAGGGAACAGATACGCAGTATTTT